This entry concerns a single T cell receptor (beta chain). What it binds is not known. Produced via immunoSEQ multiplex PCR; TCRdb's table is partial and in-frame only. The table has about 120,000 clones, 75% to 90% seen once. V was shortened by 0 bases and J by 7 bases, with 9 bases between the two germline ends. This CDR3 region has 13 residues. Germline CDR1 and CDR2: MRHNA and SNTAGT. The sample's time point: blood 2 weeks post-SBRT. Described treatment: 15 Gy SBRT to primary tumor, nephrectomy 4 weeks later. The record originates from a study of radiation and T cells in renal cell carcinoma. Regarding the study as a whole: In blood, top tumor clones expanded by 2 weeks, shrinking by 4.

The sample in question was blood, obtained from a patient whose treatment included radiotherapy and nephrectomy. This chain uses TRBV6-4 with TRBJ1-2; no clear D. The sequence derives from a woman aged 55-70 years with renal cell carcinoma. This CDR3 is CASSDSGRGGYTF. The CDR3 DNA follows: TGTGCCAGCAGTGACTCAGGTCGGGGTGGCTACACCTTC.